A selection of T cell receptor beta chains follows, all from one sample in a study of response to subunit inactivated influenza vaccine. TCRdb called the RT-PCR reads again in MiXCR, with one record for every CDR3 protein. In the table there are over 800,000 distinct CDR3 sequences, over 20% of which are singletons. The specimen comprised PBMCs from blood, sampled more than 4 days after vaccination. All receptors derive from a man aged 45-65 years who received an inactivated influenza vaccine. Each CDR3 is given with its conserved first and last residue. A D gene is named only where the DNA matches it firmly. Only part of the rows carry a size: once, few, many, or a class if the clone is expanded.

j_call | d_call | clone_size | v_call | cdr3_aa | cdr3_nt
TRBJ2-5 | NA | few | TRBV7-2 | CASSIREPRGETQYF | TGTGCCAGCAGCATACGGGAACCCCGGGGGGAGACCCAGTACTTC
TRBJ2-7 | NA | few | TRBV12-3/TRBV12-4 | CATLSRGEQYF | TGTGCCACCCTTTCCCGTGGGGAGCAGTACTTC
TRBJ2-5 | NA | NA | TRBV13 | CASRSGETQYF | TGTGCCAGCAGATCCGGTGAGACCCAGTACTTC
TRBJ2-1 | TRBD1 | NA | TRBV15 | CATATGTANNEQFF | TGTGCCACAGCCACCGGGACAGCAAACAATGAGCAGTTCTTC
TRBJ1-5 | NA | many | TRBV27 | CASSKQGNQPQHF | TGTGCCAGCAGCAAACAGGGAAATCAGCCCCAGCATTTT
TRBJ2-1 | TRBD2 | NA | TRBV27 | CASSSSLAGGREQFF | TGTGCCAGCAGCTCATCCCTAGCGGGGGGGCGTGAGCAGTTCTTC
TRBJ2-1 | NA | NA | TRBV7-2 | CASSFQIMAEQFF | TGTGCCAGCAGCTTTCAAATTATGGCTGAGCAGTTCTTC
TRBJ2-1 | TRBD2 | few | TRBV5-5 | CASSLVSSGGAEQFF | TGTGCCAGCAGCTTGGTATCTAGCGGGGGGGCTGAGCAGTTCTTC
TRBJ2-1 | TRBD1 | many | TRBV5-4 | CASSWQGQAFF | TGTGCCAGCAGCTGGCAGGGACAGGCCTTCTTC
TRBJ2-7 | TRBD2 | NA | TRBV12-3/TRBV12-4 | CASSLHSGIPYEQYF | TGTGCCAGCAGTTTACATAGCGGGATTCCCTACGAGCAGTACTTC
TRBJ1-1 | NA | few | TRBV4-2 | CASSRPGQTNTEAFF | TGTGCCAGCAGCCGTCCGGGACAAACGAACACTGAAGCTTTCTTT
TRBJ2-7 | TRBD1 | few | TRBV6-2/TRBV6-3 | CASNEGQHRYEQYF | TGTGCCAGCAACGAGGGACAGCACCGCTACGAGCAGTACTTC
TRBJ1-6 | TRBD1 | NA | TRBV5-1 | CATARDRGGSPLHF | TGCGCCACCGCCCGGGACAGGGGGGGTTCACCCCTCCACTTT
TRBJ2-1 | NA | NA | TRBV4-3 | CASSTPVRNEQFF | TGCGCCAGCAGCACCCCCGTCAGAAATGAGCAGTTCTTC
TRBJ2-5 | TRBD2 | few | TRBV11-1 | CASSHKTSGDLRGETQYF | TGTGCCAGCAGCCATAAGACTAGCGGGGATCTAAGAGGGGAGACCCAGTACTTC
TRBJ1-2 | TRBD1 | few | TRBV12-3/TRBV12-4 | CASSLRGQPGGYTF | TGTGCCAGCAGTTTGAGGGGGCAGCCGGGCGGCTACACCTTC
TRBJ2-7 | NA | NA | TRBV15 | CATSRGQRYEQYF | TGTGCCACCAGCAGAGGACAGAGGTACGAGCAGTACTTC
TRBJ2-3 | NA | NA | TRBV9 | CASSVGPGASTDTQYF | TGTGCCAGCAGCGTAGGGCCGGGAGCTAGCACAGATACGCAGTATTTT
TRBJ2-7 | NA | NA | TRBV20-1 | CSARGPRNPYEQYF | TGCAGTGCCAGAGGTCCTAGAAACCCCTACGAGCAGTACTTC
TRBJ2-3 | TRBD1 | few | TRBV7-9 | CASSLVGRGRADTQYF | TGTGCCAGCAGCTTAGTCGGCAGGGGGCGCGCAGATACGCAGTATTTT
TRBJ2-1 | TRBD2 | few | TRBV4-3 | CASSNDPRDAGEFF | TGCGCCAGCAGCAACGACCCGCGGGACGCGGGGGAGTTCTTC
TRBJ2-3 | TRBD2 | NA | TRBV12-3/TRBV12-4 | CASRTGTSRRLVQYF | TGTGCCAGCAGAACCGGGACTAGCAGACGGTTGGTGCAGTATTTT
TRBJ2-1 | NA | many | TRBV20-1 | CSASLDYEQFF | TGCAGTGCTAGTTTGGACTATGAGCAGTTCTTC
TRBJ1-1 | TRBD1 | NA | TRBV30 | CAWSGTGNTEAFF | TGTGCCTGGTCCGGGACAGGGAACACTGAAGCTTTCTTT
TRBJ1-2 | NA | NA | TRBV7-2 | CASSLKRDNYGYTF | TGTGCCAGCAGCTTAAAACGGGACAACTATGGCTACACCTTC
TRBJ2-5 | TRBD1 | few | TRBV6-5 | CASSYAQGAGETQYF | TGTGCCAGCAGTTACGCACAGGGGGCAGGGGAGACCCAGTACTTC
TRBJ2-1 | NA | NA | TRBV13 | CASSPKEGGNEQFF | TGTGCCAGCAGCCCGAAGGAGGGGGGTAACGAGCAGTTCTTC
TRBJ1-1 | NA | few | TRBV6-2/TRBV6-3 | CASRTADQEAFF | TGTGCCAGCAGGACGGCAGACCAAGAAGCTTTCTTT
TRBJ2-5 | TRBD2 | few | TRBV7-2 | CASSLAALTSGGETQYF | TGTGCCAGCAGCTTAGCGGCTTTGACTAGCGGGGGTGAGACCCAGTACTTC
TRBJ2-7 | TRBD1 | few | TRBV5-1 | CASSSTGVVYEQYF | TGCGCCAGCAGCTCTACAGGGGTAGTCTACGAGCAGTACTTC
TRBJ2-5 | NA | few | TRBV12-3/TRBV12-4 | CASRTGTSSETQYF | TGTGCCAGCAGAACCGGGACTTCGTCAGAGACCCAGTACTTC
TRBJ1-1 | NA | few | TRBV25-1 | CASTEGGSTEAFF | TGTGCCAGCACCGAGGGGGGTAGCACTGAAGCTTTCTTT
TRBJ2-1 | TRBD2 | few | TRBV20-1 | CSARPLAGVYNEQFF | TGCAGTGCTAGACCACTAGCGGGAGTCTACAATGAGCAGTTCTTC
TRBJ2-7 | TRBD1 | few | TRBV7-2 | CASSTGTGGSYEQYF | TGTGCCAGCAGCACCGGGACAGGGGGCTCCTACGAGCAGTACTTC
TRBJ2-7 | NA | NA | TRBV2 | CASSGGGIEQYF | TGTGCCAGCAGTGGGGGTGGGATCGAGCAGTACTTC
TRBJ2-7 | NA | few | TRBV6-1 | CASREGDSSPYEQYF | TGTGCCAGCAGGGAGGGGGACTCTTCCCCTTACGAGCAGTACTTC
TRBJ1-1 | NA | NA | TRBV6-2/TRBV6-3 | CASSPSYRDDTEAFF | TGTGCCAGCAGTCCCTCTTACAGGGACGACACTGAAGCTTTCTTT
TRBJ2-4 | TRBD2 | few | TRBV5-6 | CASSFRGRIVKNIQYF | TGTGCCAGCAGCTTTCGCGGGAGAATCGTCAAAAACATTCAGTACTTC
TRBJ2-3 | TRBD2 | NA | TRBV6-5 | CASSYSRGSGGADTQYF | TGTGCCAGCAGTTACTCCCGAGGGAGCGGGGGGGCAGATACGCAGTATTTT
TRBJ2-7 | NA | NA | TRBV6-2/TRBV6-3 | CASSYILQRPPREQYF | TGTGCCAGCAGTTACATTCTCCAGCGGCCGCCACGCGAGCAGTACTTC
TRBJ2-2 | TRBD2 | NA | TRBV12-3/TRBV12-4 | CATSAREAGELFF | TGTGCCACCTCCGCGCGGGAGGCCGGGGAGCTGTTTTTT
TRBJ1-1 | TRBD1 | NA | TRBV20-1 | CSATINCPGTVPWAEAFF | TGCAGTGCTACTATAAACTGCCCCGGGACAGTTCCTTGGGCTGAAGCTTTCTTT
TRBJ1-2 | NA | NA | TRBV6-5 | CASSSPRLGSADYGYTF | TGTGCCAGCAGTTCCCCGCGCCTAGGAAGCGCGGACTATGGCTACACCTTC
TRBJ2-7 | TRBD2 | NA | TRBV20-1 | CSAREIAGGPYEQYF | TGCAGTGCTAGAGAAATAGCGGGAGGGCCCTACGAGCAGTACTTC
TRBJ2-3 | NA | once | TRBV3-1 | CASSQWGEDTQYF | TGTGCCAGCAGCCAGTGGGGGGAGGATACGCAGTATTTT
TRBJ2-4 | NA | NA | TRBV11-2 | CASSLVSGGKNIQYF | TGTGCCAGCAGCTTAGTGTCTGGGGGCAAAAACATTCAGTACTTC
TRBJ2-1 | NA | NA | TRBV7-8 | CASSLRASDNEQFF | TGTGCCAGCAGCTTAAGGGCCTCGGACAATGAGCAGTTCTTC
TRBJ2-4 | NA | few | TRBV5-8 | CASSSRPLLAKNIQYF | TGTGCCAGCAGCAGCCGGCCGCTACTAGCCAAAAACATTCAGTACTTC
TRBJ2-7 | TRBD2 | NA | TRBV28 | CASSLGTSNYEQYF | TGTGCCAGCAGTTTAGGGACTAGCAATTACGAGCAGTACTTC
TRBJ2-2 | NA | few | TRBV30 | CACTGYTGELFF | TGTGCCTGCACAGGTTACACCGGGGAGCTGTTTTTT
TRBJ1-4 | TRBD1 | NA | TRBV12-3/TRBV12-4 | CASSNRDRGDEKLFF | TGTGCCAGCAGTAACCGGGACAGGGGAGACGAAAAACTGTTTTTT
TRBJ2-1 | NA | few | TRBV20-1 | CSASLSSAYNEQFF | TGCAGTGCTAGTCTAAGCAGCGCCTACAATGAGCAGTTCTTC
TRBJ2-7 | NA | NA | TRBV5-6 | CASSRPRGDEQYF | TGTGCCAGCAGCCGACCCCGAGGGGACGAGCAGTACTTC
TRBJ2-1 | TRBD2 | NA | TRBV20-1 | CSASSPSGSIEQFF | TGCAGTGCTAGTTCGCCTAGCGGGAGTATTGAGCAGTTCTTC
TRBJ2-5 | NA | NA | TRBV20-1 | CSARDTYQETQYF | TGCAGTGCTAGAGATACTTACCAAGAGACCCAGTACTTC
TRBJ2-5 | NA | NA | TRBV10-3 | CAMGAVGETQYF | TGTGCCATGGGAGCTGTGGGAGAGACCCAGTACTTC
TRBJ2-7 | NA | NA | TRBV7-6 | CASSLSVVSYEQYF | TGTGCCAGCAGCCTTAGTGTGGTCTCCTACGAGCAGTACTTC